A few counts support the clone carrying this TCR beta chain. The V end was cut by 7 bases, the J end by 2 bases, with 11 bases between. The CDR3 is 13 residues long. CDR1 is LGHDT and CDR2 is YNNKEL in the germline V gene (reference sequence). The use of a sample-barcoded 5' primer and a J-beta primer mix characterized a second PCR of roughly 7 to 12 cycles. TCRdb recomputed calls from the 5' RACE reads with MiXCR, one row per CDR3 protein. Here the sample spans about a million distinct CDR3 sequences, roughly 50% being singletons. This specimen comes from a study of blood T cells in healthy people across ages.

This sequence originates from a man younger than 40 in good health. V usage is TRBV3-1 and J usage is TRBJ2-5; TRBD1 is a possible D gene (7 bases). Sequenced sample: blood. The CDR3 DNA reads TGTGCCAGCAAGGAGGGGGCGCAAGAGACCCAGTACTTC. It specifies CASKEGAQETQYF.